A selection of T cell receptor beta chains follows, all from one sample in a study of cytomegalovirus exposure and HLA in healthy donors. Repertoires were generated with immunoSEQ multiplex PCR, while TCRdb's copy carries only in-frame clones and drops some. The table records about 110,000 clones, over 75% of them present only once. Material: PBMCs. All receptors derive from a man younger than 45 in good health and CMV-seronegative. CDR3s include the opening cysteine and the closing phenylalanine or tryptophan. The D gene is left open where the match is weak. Part of the rows lack a size; the others show once, few, many or a class for expanded clones.

TRBV28	.	TRBJ2-7	few	CASSRQVISYEQYF	TGTGCCAGCAGTCGACAGGTAATATCCTACGAGCAGTACTTC
TRBV7-8	TRBD1	TRBJ1-4	.	CASSLEVQGAPIRVKLFF	TGTGCCAGCAGCTTAGAGGTGCAGGGGGCCCCTATTAGGGTAAAACTGTTTTTT
TRBV29-1	TRBD2	TRBJ2-7	.	CSVEWGTSGHSYEQYF	TGCAGCGTTGAATGGGGGACTAGCGGGCACTCCTACGAGCAGTACTTC
TRBV13	.	TRBJ1-6	.	CASSKDKSNSPLHF	TGTGCCAGCAGTAAAGACAAATCCAATTCACCCCTCCACTTT
TRBV2	.	TRBJ1-5	.	CASGGGMGHQPQHF	TGTGCCTCCGGGGGGGGAATGGGTCATCAGCCCCAGCATTTT
TRBV11-2	.	TRBJ1-1	.	CASSLVRGRDTEAFF	TGTGCCAGCAGCTTAGTCCGCGGGAGGGACACTGAAGCTTTCTTT
TRBV28	TRBD1	TRBJ1-2	.	CASSPTIQGSYGYTF	TGTGCCAGCAGCCCTACCATACAGGGGAGCTATGGCTACACCTTC
TRBV19	.	TRBJ1-2	.	CASSIGGKDGYTF	TGTGCCAGTAGTATTGGGGGGAAGGATGGCTACACCTTC
TRBV21-1	.	TRBJ2-1	.	CASSGAGSSYNEQFF	TGTGCCAGCAGCGGAGCGGGTAGCTCCTACAATGAGCAGTTCTTC
TRBV6-1	TRBD1	TRBJ1-5	.	CASSEGTGSQPQHF	TGTGCCAGCAGTGAAGGGACAGGGTCCCAGCCCCAGCATTTT
TRBV6-5	.	TRBJ1-3	once	CASEGDSGNTIYF	TGTGCCAGCGAGGGGGACTCTGGAAACACCATATATTTT
TRBV7-8	.	TRBJ2-4	.	CASSGGIQKNIQYF	TGTGCCAGCAGCGGGGGGATCCAAAAAAACATTCAGTACTTC
TRBV6-5	TRBD2	TRBJ2-1	.	CASRDTGGPDEQFF	TGTGCCAGCAGAGATACGGGGGGGCCCGATGAGCAGTTCTTC
TRBV5-1	.	TRBJ2-7	.	CASSLSQGSYEQYF	TGCGCCAGCAGCTTGAGTCAGGGTTCCTACGAGCAGTACTTC
TRBV29-1	.	TRBJ2-7	.	CSVTDRTSYEQYF	TGCAGCGTAACCGACAGGACTTCCTACGAGCAGTACTTC
TRBV4-1	TRBD1	TRBJ1-2	few	CASSPIGAEGQGNYGYTF	TGCGCCAGCAGCCCCATCGGAGCGGAGGGACAGGGCAACTATGGCTACACCTTC
TRBV5-1	.	TRBJ1-2	.	CASSRRSYGYTF	TGCGCCAGCAGCCGCCGGTCCTATGGCTACACCTTC
TRBV5-4	.	TRBJ1-1	few	CASSWSDTEAFF	TGTGCCAGCAGCTGGAGTGACACTGAAGCTTTCTTT
TRBV30	TRBD1	TRBJ2-1	.	CAWSVSGQGTRSLF	TGTGCCTGGAGTGTATCGGGACAGGGGACCCGCTCGCTCTTC
TRBV29-1	.	TRBJ2-7	few	CSVAAGSEPYEQYF	TGCAGCGTGGCCGCAGGGTCCGAGCCCTACGAGCAGTACTTC
TRBV5-4	.	TRBJ2-5	.	CASSFGLETQYF	TGTGCCAGCAGCTTCGGGTTAGAGACCCAGTACTTC
TRBV6-4	TRBD2	TRBJ2-1	few	CATARLAGGENEQFF	TGTGCCACAGCTAGGCTAGCGGGAGGGGAAAATGAGCAGTTCTTC
TRBV2	TRBD2	TRBJ2-1	.	CASLSGSVYEQFF	TGTGCCAGCCTTAGCGGGAGTGTCTATGAGCAGTTCTTC
TRBV6-5	.	TRBJ1-5	.	CASSYSRPGGNQPQHF	TGTGCCAGCAGTTACTCGAGACCGGGGGGCAATCAGCCCCAGCATTTT
TRBV27	.	TRBJ2-2	.	CASSLRTGELFF	TGTGCCAGCAGTTTACGCACCGGGGAGCTGTTTTTT
TRBV18	TRBD1	TRBJ1-5	.	CASSPTGNNQPQHF	TGTGCCAGCTCACCGACAGGGAACAATCAGCCCCAGCATTTT
TRBV5-1	TRBD1	TRBJ1-2	.	CASSLQGTAYGYTF	TGCGCCAGCAGCCTCCAAGGGACAGCCTATGGCTACACCTTC
TRBV29-1	.	TRBJ1-1	.	CSARENTEAFF	TGCAGCGCACGGGAGAACACTGAAGCTTTCTTT
TRBV19	.	TRBJ1-1	.	CASSINAGMNTEAFF	TGTGCCAGTAGTATAAATGCGGGAATGAACACTGAAGCTTTCTTT
TRBV27	.	TRBJ1-1	.	CASSRVMNTEAFF	TGTGCCAGCAGCAGGGTCATGAACACTGAAGCTTTCTTT
TRBV4-1	.	TRBJ2-5	.	CASSHHGQPVYF	TGCGCCAGCAGCCACCATGGACAGCCGGTTTACTTC
TRBV28	.	TRBJ2-2	once	CASSLVLGGTGELFF	TGTGCCAGCAGTTTAGTTCTGGGGGGTACCGGGGAGCTGTTTTTT
TRBV18	.	TRBJ1-1	once	CASSPRQGTEAFF	TGTGCCAGCTCACCTCGGCAGGGGACTGAAGCTTTCTTT
TRBV7-8	TRBD2	TRBJ2-5	once	CASSSFQREGQTQYF	TGTGCCAGCAGCTCCTTCCAGAGGGAGGGCCAGACCCAGTACTTC
TRBV30	.	TRBJ1-3	.	CAWTLDSSGNTIYF	TGTGCCTGGACCCTGGACAGCTCTGGAAACACCATATATTTT
TRBV7-3	.	TRBJ2-2	.	CASSPRTGELFF	TGTGCCAGCAGCCCCCGGACCGGGGAGCTGTTTTTT
TRBV14	TRBD2	TRBJ2-7	once	CASSKSSGSYEQYF	TGTGCCAGCAGCAAATCTAGCGGCTCCTACGAGCAGTACTTC
TRBV4-1	.	TRBJ1-4	few	CASSQDHGQGNEKLFF	TGCGCCAGCAGCCAAGATCACGGGCAGGGTAATGAAAAACTGTTTTTT
TRBV11-2	.	TRBJ2-7	.	CASSSQGLTEQYF	TGTGCCAGCAGCTCTCAGGGTCTGACCGAGCAGTACTTC
TRBV2	TRBD1	TRBJ1-5	once	CASSGDRGGNQPQHF	TGTGCCAGCAGCGGTGACAGGGGCGGCAATCAGCCCCAGCATTTT
TRBV27	.	TRBJ2-7	once	CASSYLQGVPGEQYF	TGTGCCAGCAGCTACCTACAGGGCGTGCCGGGCGAGCAGTACTTC
TRBV5-6	.	TRBJ2-5	.	CASSFASGGGAGETQYF	TGTGCCAGCAGCTTTGCATCCGGAGGAGGGGCGGGGGAGACCCAGTACTTC
TRBV10-2	.	TRBJ1-4	.	CASKAAGHEKLFF	TGCGCCAGCAAGGCGGCAGGGCATGAAAAACTGTTTTTT